This TCR beta chain originates from a study of post-analysis software for immune sequencing data. V lost 3 bases and J 6 bases, leaving 4 bases between the germline ends. CDR1 and CDR2 (germline): LGHDT, YNNKEL (reference sequence). The CDR3 sequence is 11 residues long. The study's findings and limits: Diversity measured as normalized Chao1 was significantly lower in multiple sclerosis patients than in controls. TRBV5-6, TRBV5-1 and TRBV20-1 were among a handful of TRBV segments more frequent in patients than controls.

With respect to this clonotype: Its antigen is undetermined.

Unique molecular identifiers had been added to the TCR beta cDNA libraries. T cells numbering about 0.85 to 11 million yielded some 520,000 cDNA molecules. A single record per CDR3 protein comes from TCRdb applying MiXCR to the PCR reads. The top ten hold less than 10% of the sample, which has 350,000 to 500,000 distinct CDR3 sequences, less than 40% seen once. Input material: blood. The chain couples TRBV3-1 to TRBJ2-3; D gene unclear. The TCR originated in a girl aged 2 to 10 with multiple sclerosis. The CDR3 is CASSQGDTQYF. The CDR3 bases are TGTGCCAGCAGCCAGGGGGATACGCAGTATTTT.